The 3 T cell receptor beta chains below all came from one sample that was sequenced in a study of T cell changes during pregnancy in multiple sclerosis. Profiling relied on immunoSEQ multiplex PCR, and the TCRdb table lists in-frame clones only, not all of them. The sample consists of under 60,000 clones, roughly 90% of them appearing once. This material consisted of CD4+ T cells from peripheral blood mononuclear cells, taken after pregnancy. These receptors all stem from a female donor with multiple sclerosis, enrolled in a pregnancy study.

V usage is TRBV11-2 and J usage is TRBJ2-5; 11 bases agree with TRBD2. The CDR3 runs 16 residues. Trimming at V came to 6 bases and at J to 2 bases, leaving 8 bases not matched to a gene. The germline V gene encodes CDR1 SGHAT and CDR2 FQNNGV. Written as DNA, the CDR3 is TGTGCCAGCAGAACCGGGACTAGCGGTATACAAGAGACCCAGTACTTC. As protein: CASRTGTSGIQETQYF. The full variable domain, in which reference TRBV11-2 and TRBJ2-5 provide the parts outside the CDR3, is EAGVAQSPRYKIIEKRQSVAFWCNPISGHATLYWYQQILGQGPKLLIQFQNNGVVDDSQLPKDRFSAERLKGVDSTLKIQPAKLEDSAVYLCASRTGTSGIQETQYFGPGTRLLVL.

This clone has a single count. This chain links TRBV28 with TRBJ2-7; 11 bases fit TRBD2. Germline V gives CDR1 MDHEN, CDR2 SYDVKM. With 6 bases clipped from V and 3 bases from J, the junction kept 7 bases outside the gene matches. This CDR3 has 15 amino acids. For the CDR3, the DNA is TGTGCCAGCAGGTTAGCGGGAGGGCTCGGCTACGAGCAGTACTTC. It is translated as CASRLAGGLGYEQYF.

This rearrangement joins TRBV18 to TRBJ2-7; TRBD1 matches 8 bases. The CDR3 covers 14 residues. The ends lost 6 bases at V and 3 bases at J; junction bases unmatched: 7. The germline gives CDR1 KGHSH, CDR2 LQKENI. For the CDR3, the DNA is TGTGCCAGCTCGACAGGGGACCCTTTCTACGAGCAGTACTTC. It translates to CASSTGDPFYEQYF.